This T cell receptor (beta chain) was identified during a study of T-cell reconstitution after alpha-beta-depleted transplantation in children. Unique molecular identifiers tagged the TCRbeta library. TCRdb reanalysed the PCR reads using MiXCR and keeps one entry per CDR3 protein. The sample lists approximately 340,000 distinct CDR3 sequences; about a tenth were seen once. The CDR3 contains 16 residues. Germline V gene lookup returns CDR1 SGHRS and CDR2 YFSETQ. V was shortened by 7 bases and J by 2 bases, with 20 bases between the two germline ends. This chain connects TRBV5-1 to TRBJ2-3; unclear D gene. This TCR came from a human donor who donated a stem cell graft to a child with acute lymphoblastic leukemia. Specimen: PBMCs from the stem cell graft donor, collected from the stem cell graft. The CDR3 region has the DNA TGCGCCAGCGGAAAGGCTTCCGATTTCCACACAGATACGCAGTATTTT. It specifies CASGKASDFHTDTQYF.